This T cell receptor (beta chain) was sequenced in a study of control samples from healthy donors and cancer patients. The germline CDR1 and CDR2 sequences are MDHEN and SYDVKM. This CDR3 contains 13 residues. V gave up 3 bases and J gave up 2 bases, with 7 bases separating them. Some clones are missing from TCRdb's copy, which holds only in-frame ones; the method was immunoSEQ multiplex PCR. This table holds 95,000 to 130,000 clones, approximately 90% found once. V gene TRBV28 combines with J gene TRBJ1-2; D is uncertain. Sample: PBMCs. The TCR comes from a woman in her 50s with colorectal cancer. As DNA, the CDR3 is TGTGCCAGCAGTTTCACGGGGAACTATGGCTACACCTTC. Translating it yields CASSFTGNYGYTF.